The 21 T cell receptor delta chains reported below all come from one sample, sequenced in a study of γδ T cells in repeated Plasmodium falciparum infection. Bulk repertoires came from Vgamma9/Vdelta2+ or Vdelta2-negative gammadelta T cells flow-sorted from PBMC. TCRdb reanalyzed the multiplex PCR reads using CATT. Of tens of thousands of delta-chain clones in the sample, approximately 0.92% were seen once. Sample: gamma-delta T cells from blood. These receptors all come from a pool of human donors (malaria-infected and uninfected, not separated).

The table lists this clone with a few counts. A far larger clone is one nucleotide away, so this likely arose from a read error. Other DNA sequences in this specimen translate into the identical CDR3. CDR3 nucleotides: TGTGCTCTTGGGGAACTTCTCTCACCCCGATGGGGCTACACCGATAAACTCATCTTT. Protein: CALGELLSPRWGYTDKLIF. The chain has TRDV1 and TRDJ1, with D possibly being TRDD3 (5 bases). Since TCRdb gives no J gene, matching the DNA to germline was used here to assign it. The germline V gene encodes CDR1 TSWWSYY and CDR2 QGS. The ends were cut back, 0 bases at V and 0 bases at J, with 20 bases in the middle. The CDR3 covers 19 residues.

Regarding this clone: The protein given by TCRdb reflects a much larger clone and differs at residue 15 from this DNA's translation, likely from a read error; the protein shown is the DNA's translation. The rearrangement joins TRDV2 to TRDJ1; the match to TRDD3 covers 9 bases. TCRdb does not report a J gene; here it was assigned by matching the DNA to germline references. This CDR3 region has 18 residues. Germline assignment: CDR1 GEAIGNYY and CDR2 EKD. The CDR3, as DNA: TGTGCCTGTGACACCGGGTACTGGGGGAAACCCGGGACCGATGAACTCATCTTT. Amino acids: CACDTGYWGKPGTDELIF.

This clone was seen more than once but under ten times. For this DNA, TCRdb reports the protein of a much larger clone, which diverges at residue 6, most likely from a read error; the protein presented here is translated directly from the DNA. J is TRDJ1 and V is TRDV2; 9 positions agree with TRDD3. Since TCRdb gives no J gene, matching the DNA to germline was used here to assign it. V dropped 0 bases and J dropped 4; count of bases not matched to a gene: 17. CDR3 size: 19 residues. The germline gives CDR1 GEAIGNYY, CDR2 EKD. The CDR3 region has the DNA TGTGCCTGTGACACCAGGGGGTACTGGGGGACCCCGGGGATCGATAAACTCATCTTT. It yields the protein CACDTRGYWGTPGIDKLIF.

This clone was picked up many times. Other DNA sequences in the sample encode the same CDR3. J is TRDJ1 and V is TRDV1; TRDD3 matches 13 bases. The CDR3 covers 27 residues. The V segment lost 1 base and the J segment 0 bases; nucleotides outside the gene matches: 32. CDR1 is TSWWSYY and CDR2 is QGS in the germline V gene. DNA for the CDR3: TGTGCTCTTGGGGAACCCAATCGGCCTCCTCCTTATGACCTACTGGGGGATACGCGGTTGTACACCGATAAACTCATCTTT. Translating gives CALGEPNRPPPYDLLGDTRLYTDKLIF.

As concerns this clone: This DNA's translation differs at residue 11 from TCRdb's protein, which comes from a much larger clone; a read error is likely, and the protein shown is translated from the DNA. This chain links TRDV1 with TRDJ1; D gene uncertain. TCRdb does not report a J gene; here it was assigned by matching the DNA to germline references. Germline V lookup: CDR1 TSWWSYY, CDR2 QGS. This CDR3 region has 16 residues. Trimming took off 5 bases at V and 4 bases at J, with 20 bases between the two ends. CDR3 sequence (DNA): TGTGCTCTTGGGACCCCGGGACTCCGAAACAGCGATAAACTCATCTTT. Amino acid sequence: CALGTPGLRNSDKLIF.

Regarding this clone: The protein given by TCRdb reflects a much larger clone and differs at residue 5 from this DNA's translation, likely from a read error; the protein shown is the DNA's translation. The CDR3 coding sequence is TGTGCCTGTGACCCAATCCCCGGGAATGAGAGAGGGACCGATAAACTCATCTTT. Translating gives CACDPIPGNERGTDKLIF. V usage is TRDV2 and J usage is TRDJ1; no clear D gene. TCRdb carries no J gene annotation; the J gene was assigned here by matching the DNA with germline. Trimming took 3 bases from V and 2 from J, leaving 24 bases between them. CDR1 is GEAIGNYY and CDR2 is EKD in the germline V gene. The CDR3 has 18 residues.

A remark on this clone: This likely traces to a read error, being one base from a far larger clone. The same CDR3 can be traced to other DNA sequences in this sample. CDR3 in amino acids: CACDNLGDNMTDKLIF. CDR3 bases: TGTGCTTGTGACAACCTGGGGGATAATATGACCGATAAACTCATCTTT. The V call is TRDV2, the J call TRDJ1; 10 nucleotides match TRDD3. In the absence of a J gene in TCRdb, the DNA was matched to germline to assign it here. This CDR3 is 16 amino acids long. The germline CDR1 and CDR2 sequences are GEAIGNYY and EKD.

This clone was recorded at least ten times. Only one base separates this from a far larger clonotype, so it likely reflects a read error. The sample holds other DNA sequences that translate to the same CDR3. No J gene was called, and the V gene is TRDV1; the D segment call TRDD3 is taken from the table without a DNA check. The CDR3 contains 23 residues. Germline-derived CDR1 and CDR2 are TSWWSYY and QGS. CDR3 protein: CALGESANDWGIPSSWDTRQMFF. The CDR3 DNA reads as TGTGCTCTTGGGGAATCGGCGAACGACTGGGGGATACCGAGCTCCTGGGACACCCGACAGATGTTCTTC.

This clone was recorded a few times. The protein given by TCRdb reflects a much larger clone and differs at residue 7 from this DNA's translation, likely from a read error; the protein shown is the DNA's translation. J is TRDJ1 and V is TRDV1, with 7 nucleotides matching TRDD3. TCRdb records no J gene; here it was assigned by comparing the DNA to germline. The CDR3 loop spans 18 amino acids. CDR1 and CDR2 from the germline V gene are TSWWSYY and QGS. Trimming removed 9 bases from V and 0 bases from J; junction bases left unmatched: 19. This CDR3 is CALTQEERLGPYTDKLIF. CDR3 sequence (DNA): TGTGCTCTGACACAAGAGGAAAGACTGGGGCCGTACACCGATAAACTCATCTTT.

This clone came up a few times. The protein TCRdb gives is from a much larger clone and does not agree with this DNA's translation at residue 16, likely a read error; the protein shown here comes from the DNA. The chain uses TRDV2 and TRDJ1; 11 positions match TRDD3. The CDR3 is 21 residues long. Germline loops: CDR1 GEAIGNYY, CDR2 EKD. V shed 0 bases, J shed 4 bases, and the junction held 21 bases outside the gene matches. The CDR3 bases are TGTGCCTGTGACACCGTTCTACTGGGGGATAAAAGGGGTCGGAGCATCGATAAACTCATCTTT. Its translation is CACDTVLLGDKRGRSIDKLIF.

This clone was found a few times. The likely explanation is a read error, given a far larger clone one base away. Other DNA sequences in this sample translate to the same CDR3. The gene calls are TRDV2 and TRDJ1; 9 nucleotides match TRDD3. No J segment appears in TCRdb, so it was assigned here by matching the sequence to germline. The germline gives CDR1 GEAIGNYY, CDR2 EKD. The CDR3 is 19 residues long. CDR3 DNA: TGCGCCTGTGACACCCGGAACTTCCTCGGGGATACGCGTTGGGATAAACTCATCTTT. It translates to CACDTRNFLGDTRWDKLIF.

The table lists this clone with a few counts. TCRdb lists the protein of a much larger clone for this DNA, which differs at residue 13, so this is likely a read error; the protein given here is translated from the DNA itself. The rearrangement uses TRDV2 and TRDJ1, with 8 nucleotides matching TRDD3. TCRdb carries no J gene annotation; the J gene was assigned here by matching the DNA with germline. The CDR3 covers 19 residues. The germline gives CDR1 GEAIGNYY, CDR2 EKD. The junction had 14 bases not matched to a gene; V was cut back by 0 bases and J by 0 bases. The CDR3 DNA sequence: TGTGCCTGTGACACCCATGTGGTGGGGGATCCCCCGCACACCGATAAACTCATCTTT. Its translation: CACDTHVVGDPPHTDKLIF.

This clone came up many times. Given a far larger clone just one base away, this is likely a sequencing read error. The chain uses TRDV2 and TRDJ1, with 10 nucleotides matching TRDD3. TCRdb carries no J gene annotation; the J gene was assigned here by matching the DNA with germline. This CDR3 comprises 16 residues. Germline V lookup: CDR1 GEAIGNYY, CDR2 EKD. The CDR3 reads CARDPLGDKYTDKLIF. The DNA for the CDR3 is TGTGCCCGTGACCCTCTGGGGGATAAGTACACCGATAAACTCATCTTT.

Regarding this clone: TCRdb's entry gives the protein of a much larger clone, which mismatches this DNA's translation at residue 11, likely from a read error; the protein reported here is translated from the DNA. The chain is built from TRDV2 and TRDJ1; D is possibly TRDD2 (6 bases). Matching the DNA to germline supplied the J gene, which TCRdb does not give. The germline V and J ends were trimmed by 5 bases and 0 bases, with 33 bases remaining between them. This CDR3 contains 21 residues. Germline CDR1 reads GEAIGNYY; CDR2 reads EKD. The CDR3 nucleotides read TGTGCCTGTGTACTTCCTTTCCCTCGCCTACCGGGGGGTAAGTACACCGATAAACTCATCTTT. As protein: CACVLPFPRLPGGKYTDKLIF.

This clone was counted between two and nine times. TCRdb assigns this DNA the protein of a much larger clone, which departs from its translation at residue 3; this likely reflects a read error, and the protein shown comes from translating the DNA. The rearrangement joins TRDV1 to TRDJ1, with D perhaps given as TRDD2 or TRDD3 (5 bases each). No J segment appears in TCRdb, so it was assigned here by matching the sequence to germline. The germline V gene encodes CDR1 TSWWSYY and CDR2 QGS. The CDR3 is 19 amino acids. DNA for the CDR3: TGTGCTCATGGGGAATCGGGGCCCCCGGTCGTCCTTCAAACCGATAAACTCATCTTT. This translates into CAHGESGPPVVLQTDKLIF.

Many counts were recorded for this clone. This DNA's translation and the protein TCRdb lists, from a much larger clone, do not match at residue 4, likely due to a read error; the protein shown is translated from the DNA. This sequence joins TRDV2 and TRDJ1; 10 positions match TRDD3. Germline lookup yields CDR1 GEAIGNYY and CDR2 EKD. The CDR3 contains 17 residues. Trimming took 5 bases from V and 0 from J; bases not matched to a gene: 11. The CDR3 sequence: CACGTITGGFNTDKLIF. The DNA of the CDR3 is TGTGCCTGTGGCACTATTACTGGGGGATTTAACACCGATAAACTCATCTTT.

This clone was seen more than once but under ten times. Since a far larger clone is one base different, this is likely a read error. This sample includes further DNA sequences coding for the same CDR3. The chain recombines TRDV2 with TRDJ1; 12 nucleotides line up with TRDD3. The J gene, left out of TCRdb, was set here by checking the DNA against germline. V lost 7 bases to trimming and J lost 0 bases; unmatched junction nucleotides: 14. This CDR3 comprises 18 residues. Germline CDR1 is GEAIGNYY and CDR2 is EKD. CDR3: CACDSVLGDTKYTDKLIF. The DNA of the CDR3 is TGTGCCTGCGACTCAGTGCTGGGGGATACGAAGTACACCGATAAACTCATCTTT.

As regards this clone: The protein recorded in TCRdb matches a much larger clone and deviates from this DNA's translation at residue 13, suggesting a read error; the protein here is obtained by translating the DNA. The rearrangement joins TRDV2 to TRDJ1, with TRDD3 matching over 9 bases. In the absence of a J gene in TCRdb, the DNA was matched to germline to assign it here. Germline V gene data show CDR1 as GEAIGNYY and CDR2 as EKD. CDR3 length equals 14 residues. The V segment lost 3 bases and the J segment 9 bases; nucleotides outside the gene matches: 10. CDR3 bases: TGTGCCTGTGACCAACTGGGGGAACCCGCACAACTCATCTTT. Translating gives CACDQLGEPAQLIF.

Regarding this clone: A far larger clone is one nucleotide away, so this likely arose from a read error. The sample contains more than one DNA sequence encoding this CDR3. The J gene went uncalled, whereas the V gene is TRDV2; the table's TRDD3 call for D was not verified on the DNA. The CDR3 runs to 22 residues. Germline-derived CDR1 and CDR2 are GEAIGNYY and EKD. Written as DNA, the CDR3 is TGTGCCTGTGACCCCCTCACTGTACTGGGGGATACCCTACCTACTATGCCCGATAAGCTCATCTTT. Translated, it gives CACDPLTVLGDTLPTMPDKLIF.

Comments on this clone: The TCRdb record carries a much larger clone's protein, which differs from this DNA's translation at residue 3; a read error is the likely cause, and the protein listed here is the DNA translation. This chain uses TRDV2 with TRDJ1, with 13 bases lining up with TRDD3. Since TCRdb gives no J gene, matching the DNA to germline was used here to assign it. This CDR3 region has 18 residues. CDR1 and CDR2 from the germline V gene are GEAIGNYY and EKD. The CDR3 sequence: CAYDPLLGDTRDTDKLIF. CDR3 sequence (DNA): TGTGCCTATGACCCCTTACTGGGGGATACGCGAGACACCGATAAACTCATCTTT.

The sample holds many counts of this clone. The protein that TCRdb holds for this DNA derives from a much larger clone and differs from the translated DNA at residue 15, which likely indicates a read error; the protein shown here is translated from the DNA. V is TRDV1 and J is TRDJ1, with 13 bases that match TRDD3. With 3 bases clipped from V and 8 bases from J, the junction kept 18 bases outside the gene matches. The germline CDR1 and CDR2 sequences are TSWWSYY and QGS. The length of the CDR3 is 19 residues. CDR3 region: CALGDPWSGTGGYGGKLIF. As DNA, the CDR3 is TGTGCTCTTGGGGATCCGTGGTCGGGTACTGGGGGATACGGCGGAAAACTCATCTTT.